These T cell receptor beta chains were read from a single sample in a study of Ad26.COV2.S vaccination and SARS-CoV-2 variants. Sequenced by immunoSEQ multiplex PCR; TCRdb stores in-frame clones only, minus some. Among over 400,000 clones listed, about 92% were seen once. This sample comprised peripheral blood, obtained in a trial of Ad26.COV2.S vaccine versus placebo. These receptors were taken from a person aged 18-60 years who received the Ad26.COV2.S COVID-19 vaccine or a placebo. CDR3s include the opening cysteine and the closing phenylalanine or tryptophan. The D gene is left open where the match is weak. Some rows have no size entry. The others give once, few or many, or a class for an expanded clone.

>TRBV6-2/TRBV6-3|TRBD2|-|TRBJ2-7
TGTGCCAGCAGTTACGCTAGCGGGAGGGGGTACGAGCAGTACTTC
CASSYASGRGYEQYF
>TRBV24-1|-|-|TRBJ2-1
TGTGCCACCGGGGTATCGAGCAGCCGGGAGCAGTTCTTC
CATGVSSSREQFF
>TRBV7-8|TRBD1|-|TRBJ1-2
TGTGCCAGCAGCTCCCCAAGGGAGGGACAGGGTTTTGGCTACACCTTC
CASSSPREGQGFGYTF
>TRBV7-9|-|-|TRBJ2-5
TGTGCCAGCAGCTTCGTAAAGCCTGAGACCCAGTACTTC
CASSFVKPETQYF
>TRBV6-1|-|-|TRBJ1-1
TGTGCCAGCAGTGAACGGGGCCTCAACACTGAAGCTTTCTTT
CASSERGLNTEAFF
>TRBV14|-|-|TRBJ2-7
TGTGCCAGCAGCCAAGGTCAGGGGTTCTCTTACTACGAGCAGTACTTC
CASSQGQGFSYYEQYF
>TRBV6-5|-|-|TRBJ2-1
TGTGCCAGCAGCCGCCTAGGGGAGCAGTTCTTC
CASSRLGEQFF
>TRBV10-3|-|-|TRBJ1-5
TGTGCCATCAGTGAGTTCAGGCAGCCCCAGCATTTT
CAISEFRQPQHF
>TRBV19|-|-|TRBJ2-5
TGTGCCAGTAGTATAAGGGTGACTAGTCCGGAGACCCAGTACTTC
CASSIRVTSPETQYF
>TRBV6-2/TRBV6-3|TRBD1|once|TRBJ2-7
TGTGCCAGCAGTCAGACAGGGGCCGAGCAGTACTTC
CASSQTGAEQYF
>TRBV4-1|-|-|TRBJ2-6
TGCGCCAGCAGCCAAGACTCCGTCTCTGGGGCCAACGTCCTGACTTTC
CASSQDSVSGANVLTF
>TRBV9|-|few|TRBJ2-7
TGTGCCAGCAGCGTAGACGGGAGCGACGAGCAGTACTTC
CASSVDGSDEQYF
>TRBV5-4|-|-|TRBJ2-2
TGTGCCAGCAGCGACGATTTCTTTAACACCGGGGAGCTGTTTTTT
CASSDDFFNTGELFF
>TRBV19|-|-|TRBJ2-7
TGTGCCAGTAGTATAGTCGGGGCCTACGAGCAGTACTTC
CASSIVGAYEQYF
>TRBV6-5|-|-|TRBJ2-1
TGTGCCAGCGGGAAGGGCTACAATGAGCAGTTCTTC
CASGKGYNEQFF
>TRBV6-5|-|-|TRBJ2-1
TGTGCCAGGTCCGGACGTTACAATGAGCAGTTCTTC
CARSGRYNEQFF
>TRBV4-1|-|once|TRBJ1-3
TGCGCCAGCAGCCAAGGCTCCTCTCTCTCTGGAAACACCATATATTTT
CASSQGSSLSGNTIYF
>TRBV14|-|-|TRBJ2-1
TGTGCCAGCAGCCAAGAGTTTGAGCAGTTCTTC
CASSQEFEQFF
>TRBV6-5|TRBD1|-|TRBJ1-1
TGTGCCAGCAGGCCGGGACAGGGGTTCACTGAAGCTTTCTTT
CASRPGQGFTEAFF
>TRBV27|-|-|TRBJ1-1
TGTGCCAGCAGTTTTGGGGTCACGGGGAACACTGAAGCTTTCTTT
CASSFGVTGNTEAFF
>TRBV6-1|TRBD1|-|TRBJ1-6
TGTGCCAGCAGTGAAACCGGGACAGGGGTTCGGTCACCCCTCCACTTT
CASSETGTGVRSPLHF
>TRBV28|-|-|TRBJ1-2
TGTGCCAGCAGCCAGGGAAGACCGACCTACACCTTC
CASSQGRPTYTF
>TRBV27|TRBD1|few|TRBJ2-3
TGTGCCAGCAGTTCTCGGGACAGGGTGAATACGCAGTATTTT
CASSSRDRVNTQYF